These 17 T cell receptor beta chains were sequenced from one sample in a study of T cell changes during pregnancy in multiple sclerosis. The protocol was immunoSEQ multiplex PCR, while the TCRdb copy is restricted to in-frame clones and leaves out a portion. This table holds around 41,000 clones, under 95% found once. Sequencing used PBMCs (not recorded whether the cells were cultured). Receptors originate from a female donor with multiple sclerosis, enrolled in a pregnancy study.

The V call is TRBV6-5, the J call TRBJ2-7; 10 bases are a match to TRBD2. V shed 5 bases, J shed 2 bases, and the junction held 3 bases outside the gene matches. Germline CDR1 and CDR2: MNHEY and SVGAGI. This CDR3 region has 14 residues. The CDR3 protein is CASSIAGGTYEQYF. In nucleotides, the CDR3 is TGTGCCAGCAGTATAGCGGGGGGTACCTACGAGCAGTACTTC.

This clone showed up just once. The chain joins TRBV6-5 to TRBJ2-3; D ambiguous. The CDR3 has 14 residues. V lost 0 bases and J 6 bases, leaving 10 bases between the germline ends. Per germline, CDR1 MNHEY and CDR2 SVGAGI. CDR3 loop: CASSYSYPVDTQYF. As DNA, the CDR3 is TGTGCCAGCAGTTACTCGTACCCGGTTGATACGCAGTATTTT.

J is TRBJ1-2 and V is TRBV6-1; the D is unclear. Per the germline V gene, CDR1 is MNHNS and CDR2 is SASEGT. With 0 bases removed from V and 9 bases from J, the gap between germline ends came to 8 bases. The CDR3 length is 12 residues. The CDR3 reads CASSEAGLRYTF. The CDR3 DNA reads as TGTGCCAGCAGTGAAGCTGGCCTCCGCTACACCTTC.

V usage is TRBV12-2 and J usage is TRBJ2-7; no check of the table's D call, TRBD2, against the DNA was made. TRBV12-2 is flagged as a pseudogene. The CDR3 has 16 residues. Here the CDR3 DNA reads TGTGCAAGTCGCGGGACCGGGACTAGCTCTTCCTACGAGCAGTACTTC. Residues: CASRGTGTSSSYEQYF.

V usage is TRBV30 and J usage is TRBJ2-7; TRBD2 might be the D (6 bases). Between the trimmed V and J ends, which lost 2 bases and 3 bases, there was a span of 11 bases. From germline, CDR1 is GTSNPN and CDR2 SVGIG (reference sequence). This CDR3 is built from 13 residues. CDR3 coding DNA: TGTGCCTGGAGTAGGAGGGAAGACTACGAGCAGTACTTC. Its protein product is CAWSRREDYEQYF.

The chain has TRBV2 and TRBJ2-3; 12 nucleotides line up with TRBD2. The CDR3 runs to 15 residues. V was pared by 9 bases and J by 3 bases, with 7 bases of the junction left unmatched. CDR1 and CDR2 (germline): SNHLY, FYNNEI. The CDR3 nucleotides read TGTGCCAGTGGACTAGCGGGACGGTGGACAGATACGCAGTATTTT. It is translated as CASGLAGRWTDTQYF.

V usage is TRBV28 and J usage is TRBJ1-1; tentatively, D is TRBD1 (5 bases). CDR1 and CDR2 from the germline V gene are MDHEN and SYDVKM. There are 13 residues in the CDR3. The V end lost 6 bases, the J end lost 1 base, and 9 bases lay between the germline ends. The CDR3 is CASRDDRNTEAFF. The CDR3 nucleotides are TGTGCCAGCAGAGACGACAGGAACACTGAAGCTTTCTTT.

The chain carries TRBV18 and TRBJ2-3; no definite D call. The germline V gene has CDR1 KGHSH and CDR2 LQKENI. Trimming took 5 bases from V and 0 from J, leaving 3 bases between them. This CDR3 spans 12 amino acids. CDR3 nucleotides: TGTGCCAGCTCAAAAAGCACAGATACGCAGTATTTT. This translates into CASSKSTDTQYF.

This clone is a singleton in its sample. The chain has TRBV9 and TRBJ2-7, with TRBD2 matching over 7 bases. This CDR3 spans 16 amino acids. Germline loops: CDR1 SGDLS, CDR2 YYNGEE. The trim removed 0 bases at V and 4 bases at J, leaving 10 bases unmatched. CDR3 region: CASSVAGPSGGYEQYF. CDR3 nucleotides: TGTGCCAGCAGCGTAGCCGGCCCTAGCGGCGGTTACGAGCAGTACTTC.

CDR3: CASSFSGDEAFF. CDR3 sequence (DNA): TGTGCCAGCAGCTTCTCGGGAGATGAAGCTTTCTTT. This sequence joins TRBV5-5 and TRBJ1-1; D is unresolved. Trimming removed 2 bases from V and 7 bases from J, with 9 bases in between. The germline V gene encodes CDR1 SGHKS and CDR2 YYEKEE (reference sequence). This CDR3 has 12 amino acids.

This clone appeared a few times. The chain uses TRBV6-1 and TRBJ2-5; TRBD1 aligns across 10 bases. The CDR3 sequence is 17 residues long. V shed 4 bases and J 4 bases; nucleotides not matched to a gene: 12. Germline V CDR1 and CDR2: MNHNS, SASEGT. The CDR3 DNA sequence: TGTGCCAGCAGTGCCCGATCGGGACAGGGGTTCGGAGAGACCCAGTACTTC. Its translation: CASSARSGQGFGETQYF.

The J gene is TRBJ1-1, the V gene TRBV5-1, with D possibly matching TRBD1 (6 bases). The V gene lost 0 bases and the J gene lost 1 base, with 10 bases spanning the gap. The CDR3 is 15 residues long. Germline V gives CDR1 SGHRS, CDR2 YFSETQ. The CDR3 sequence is CASSLDTGTNTEAFF. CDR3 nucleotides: TGCGCCAGCAGCTTGGACACAGGGACGAACACTGAAGCTTTCTTT.

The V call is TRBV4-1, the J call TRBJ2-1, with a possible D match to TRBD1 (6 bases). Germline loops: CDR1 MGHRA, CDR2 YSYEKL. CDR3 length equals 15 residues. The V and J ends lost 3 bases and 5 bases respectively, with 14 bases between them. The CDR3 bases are TGCGCCAGCAGCCAGCTACAGGGACCCCACAATGAGCAGTTCTTC. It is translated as CASSQLQGPHNEQFF.

This CDR3 reads CASSLNQGDEQFF. CDR3 bases: TGCGCCAGCAGCCTTAACCAGGGGGATGAGCAGTTCTTC. The chain recombines TRBV10-1 with TRBJ2-1; 7 bases agree with TRBD1. The germline CDR1 and CDR2 sequences are WNHNN and SYGVQD (reference sequence). The CDR3 is 13 amino acids. V was clipped by 6 bases and J by 8 bases; unmatched bases: 7.

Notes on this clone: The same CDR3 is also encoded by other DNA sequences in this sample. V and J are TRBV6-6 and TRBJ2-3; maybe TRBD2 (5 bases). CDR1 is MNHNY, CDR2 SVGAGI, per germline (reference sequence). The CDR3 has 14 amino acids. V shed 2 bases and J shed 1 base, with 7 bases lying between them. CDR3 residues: CASSYAGGTDTQYF. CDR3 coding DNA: TGTGCCAGCAGTTACGCCGGGGGCACAGATACGCAGTATTTT.

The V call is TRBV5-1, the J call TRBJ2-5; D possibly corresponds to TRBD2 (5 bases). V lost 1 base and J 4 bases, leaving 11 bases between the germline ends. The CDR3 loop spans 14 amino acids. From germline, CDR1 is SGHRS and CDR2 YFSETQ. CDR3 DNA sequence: TGCGCCAGCAGCTTGTCCGGGGTCCGAGAGACCCAGTACTTC. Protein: CASSLSGVRETQYF. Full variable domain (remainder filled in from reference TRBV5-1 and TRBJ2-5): KAGVTQTPRYLIKTRGQQVTLSCSPISGHRSVSWYQQTPGQGLQFLFEYFSETQRNKGNFPGRFSGRQFSNSRSEMNVSTLELGDSALYLCASSLSGVRETQYFGPGTRLLVL.

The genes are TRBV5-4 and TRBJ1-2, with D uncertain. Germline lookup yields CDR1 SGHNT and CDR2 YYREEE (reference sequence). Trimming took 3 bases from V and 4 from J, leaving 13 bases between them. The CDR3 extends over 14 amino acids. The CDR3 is CASSSQDSSYGYTF. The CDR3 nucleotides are TGTGCCAGCAGCTCCCAGGATTCCAGCTATGGCTACACCTTC. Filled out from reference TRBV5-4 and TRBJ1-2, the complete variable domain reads ETGVTQSPTHLIKTRGQQVTLRCSSQSGHNTVSWYQQALGQGPQFIFQYYREEENGRGNFPPRFSGLQFPNYSSELNVNALELDDSALYLCASSSQDSSYGYTFGSGTRLTVV.